This T cell receptor beta chain was documented in a study of neurological immune-mediated disorders. Study outcomes and limitations: Patients with HTLV-1-associated myelopathy had the highest level of TCR clonal expansion, whereas patients with multiple sclerosis had the lowest level, falling beneath the level found in healthy controls. No CDR3 amino acid sequences were shared by expanded clones across subjects, suggesting private repertoires in all groups.

A single record per CDR3 protein comes from TCRdb applying MiXCR to the 5' RACE reads. The sample has roughly 50,000 distinct CDR3 sequences, around 16% seen once. Of note for this clonotype: Its target is unknown.

Looked up from germline, CDR1 is LNHDA and CDR2 is SQIVND (reference sequence). The CDR3 totals 13 residues. V was clipped by 6 bases and J by 0 bases, with 6 bases between them. The chain recombines TRBV19 with TRBJ1-3; no definite D call. What was sequenced was PBMCs. This TCR came from a man aged 60-69 years in good health. CDR3 nucleotides: TGTGCCAGTAGCTGGGTCTCTGGAAACACCATATATTTT. Translated: CASSWVSGNTIYF.